These T cell receptor beta chains were read from a single sample in a study of blood T cell repertoires in COVID-19. Profiled with immunoSEQ multiplex PCR; TCRdb holds only in-frame clones, not every one. Counted here are some 81,000 clones, over 90% occurring once; the ten biggest clones make up around 4.7%. What was sequenced was peripheral blood. These receptors came from a human donor with active COVID-19. The donor label of this sample is uncertain. Both conserved end residues are part of each CDR3. The order of the fields is D gene, clone size, V gene, J gene, CDR3 protein, CDR3 DNA. The D gene is left open where the match is weak. Size is omitted from some rows. Given values are once, few, many or a class for expanded clones.

>NA|NA|TRBV6-5|TRBJ2-2
CASRTNRQNTGELFF
TGTGCCAGCAGGACAAATCGCCAGAACACCGGGGAGCTGTTTTTT
>NA|NA|TRBV7-9|TRBJ2-3
CASSLIGTDTQYF
TGTGCCAGCAGCTTAATAGGCACAGATACGCAGTATTTT
>NA|NA|TRBV5-5|TRBJ2-1
CASSSQGSSYNEQFF
TGTGCCAGCAGCTCCCAGGGGAGCTCCTACAATGAGCAGTTCTTC
>TRBD2|NA|TRBV7-8|TRBJ2-1
CASSYRGGFEQFF
TGTGCCAGCAGCTACCGGGGGGGTTTTGAGCAGTTCTTC
>TRBD1|NA|TRBV15|TRBJ1-6
CATSRDRDRGRNSPLHF
TGTGCCACCAGCAGAGATAGGGACAGGGGGCGGAATTCACCCCTCCACTTT
>TRBD1|NA|TRBV27|TRBJ2-5
CASSLGQGMRGETQYF
TGTGCCAGCAGTTTGGGACAGGGAATGAGAGGAGAGACCCAGTACTTC
>TRBD1|NA|TRBV10-3|TRBJ2-5
CAISERDRGLLETQYF
TGTGCCATCAGTGAACGGGACAGGGGGCTGTTGGAGACCCAGTACTTC
>TRBD1|NA|TRBV7-2|TRBJ1-5
CASRLGQGVISNQPQHF
TGTGCCAGCAGACTCGGACAGGGGGTAATTAGCAATCAGCCCCAGCATTTT
>NA|NA|TRBV24-1|TRBJ1-4
CATSDGQPDEKLFF
TGTGCCACCAGTGACGGACAGCCAGATGAAAAACTGTTTTTT
>NA|NA|TRBV5-4|TRBJ1-4
CASSFAQGPGLNEKLFF
TGTGCCAGCAGCTTTGCCCAGGGGCCGGGGCTAAATGAAAAACTGTTTTTT
>NA|NA|TRBV28|TRBJ2-5
CASRGSLAETQYF
TGTGCCAGCAGGGGCTCTCTGGCAGAGACCCAGTACTTC
>NA|NA|TRBV5-6|TRBJ2-3
CASSSPGKGTDTQYF
TGTGCCAGCAGTTCTCCGGGTAAGGGCACAGATACGCAGTATTTT
>NA|NA|TRBV25-1|TRBJ2-3
CASRGSNTDTQYF
TGTGCCAGCAGGGGGAGTAACACAGATACGCAGTATTTT
>TRBD1|NA|TRBV7-9|TRBJ2-7
CASSPPPGGSGEQYF
TGTGCCAGCAGCCCCCCCCCAGGGGGCTCGGGCGAGCAGTACTTC
>TRBD2|NA|TRBV16|TRBJ2-1
CASRISGRDEQFF
TGTGCCAGCAGAATCTCGGGGAGGGATGAGCAGTTCTTC
>TRBD2|NA|TRBV5-1|TRBJ2-3
CASSPGGRASGPLTDTQYF
TGCGCCAGCAGCCCGGGGGGGAGAGCTAGCGGCCCCCTCACAGATACGCAGTATTTT
>TRBD1|NA|TRBV14|TRBJ1-4
CASSRDRPEKLFF
TGTGCCAGCAGCCGGGACAGACCCGAAAAACTGTTTTTT
>TRBD2|NA|TRBV19|TRBJ2-7
CASSLGTSGALSYEQYF
TGTGCCAGTAGTCTGGGGACTAGCGGGGCCCTCTCCTACGAGCAGTACTTC
>NA|few|TRBV2|TRBJ1-6
CASSLNNSPLHF
TGTGCCAGCAGCCTAAATAATTCACCCCTCCACTTT
>NA|NA|TRBV5-6|TRBJ2-5
CASSLTTGSQETQYF
TGTGCCAGCAGCTTGACCACAGGATCCCAAGAGACCCAGTACTTC
>NA|NA|TRBV24-1|TRBJ2-3
CATSDGAEKRTDTQYF
TGTGCCACCAGTGATGGAGCGGAAAAGCGCACAGATACGCAGTATTTT
>NA|NA|TRBV5-4|TRBJ1-5
CASSLGAGPNQPQHF
TGTGCCAGCAGCTTGGGGGCAGGGCCCAATCAGCCCCAGCATTTT
>TRBD1|NA|TRBV6-5|TRBJ1-6
CATRRGQGGSPLHF
TGTGCCACAAGAAGGGGACAGGGAGGTTCACCCCTCCACTTT
>TRBD1|NA|TRBV25-1|TRBJ2-5
CASSAQGALETQYF
TGTGCCAGCAGTGCACAGGGGGCTCTGGAGACCCAGTACTTC
>NA|NA|TRBV6-4|TRBJ1-2
CASSRGDGYGYTF
TGTGCCAGCAGCAGGGGAGATGGCTATGGCTACACCTTC
>TRBD1|NA|TRBV7-6|TRBJ1-3
CASSDREGTIYF
TGTGCCAGCAGCGACAGGGAAGGCACCATATATTTT
>NA|once|TRBV7-9|TRBJ1-1
CASGRESGTEAFF
TGTGCCAGCGGGAGGGAGTCAGGCACTGAAGCTTTCTTT
>TRBD1|NA|TRBV23-1|TRBJ2-1
CASTAPPGTGGNNEQFF
TGCGCCAGCACCGCTCCCCCCGGGACAGGTGGCAACAATGAGCAGTTCTTC
>TRBD2|NA|TRBV29-1|TRBJ2-1
CSSTSGSNEQFF
TGCAGCTCGACTAGCGGGAGCAATGAGCAGTTCTTC
>NA|NA|TRBV7-8|TRBJ2-5
CASSAGQRETQYF
TGTGCCAGCAGCGCGGGACAGCGAGAGACCCAGTACTTC
>NA|NA|TRBV7-2|TRBJ2-1
CASSSFDSNEQFF
TGTGCCAGCAGCTCCTTTGACAGCAATGAGCAGTTCTTC
>TRBD1|NA|TRBV7-2|TRBJ2-2
CASSSRTGRGTGELFF
TGTGCCAGCAGCTCACGGACAGGGCGAGGCACCGGGGAGCTGTTTTTT
>NA|NA|TRBV2|TRBJ1-2
CASSPPPLGVDYGYTF
TGTGCCAGCAGTCCCCCGCCGCTAGGGGTTGACTATGGCTACACCTTC
>NA|few|TRBV6-5|TRBJ1-2
CASSYSGGTKYGYTF
TGTGCCAGCAGTTACTCCGGGGGGACAAAATATGGCTACACCTTC
>TRBD2|NA|TRBV7-2|TRBJ2-7
CASSFSLAGGYEQYF
TGTGCCAGCAGCTTCTCACTAGCGGGAGGTTACGAGCAGTACTTC